This TCR beta chain was retrieved from a study of T cell repertoires in cytomegalovirus infection. Study in general: Public TCR beta signatures provided an indication of both CMV infection and a matching HLA type.

This CDR3 has 16 residues. V dropped 5 bases and J dropped 4; count of bases not matched to a gene: 9. The germline CDR1 and CDR2 sequences are SNHLY and FYNNEI. MiXCR, applied by TCRdb to the reads, yields one record per CDR3 protein. The sample contains under 300,000 distinct CDR3 sequences, over 15% of which appear only once. The TCR originated in a human donor in good health (CMV status not recorded). Some clones in this sample may be carry-over from other donors' samples. Sample: CD8+ T cells from PBMCs. The chain carries TRBV2 and TRBJ1-5, with 9 bases fitting TRBD1. CDR3 residues: CASSNPGTGPNQPQHF. The CDR3 DNA reads TGTGCCAGCAGTAATCCCGGGACAGGGCCTAATCAGCCCCAGCATTTT.